This TCR beta chain was captured by sequencing in a study of T cell responses to AZD1222 COVID-19 vaccine (dated by TCRdb to the early 2020s). Describing the broader study: AZD1222 recipients whose second dose came at about 4 weeks and those whose second dose came at about 12 weeks were combined into one group, since spike-specific TCR depth and breadth did not differ between the two schedules. TCR sequencing covered fewer than 250 trial participants: 207 given two doses of AZD1222 and 26 given two doses of MenACWY control vaccine. Trial participants were enrolled by age into 18-55, 56-69 and 70-plus year subgroups, with 148, 28 and 57 TCR-sequenced participants respectively.

Deletion took 7 bases off V and 10 bases off J, with a span of 19 bases between the germline ends. The CDR3 starts with the cysteine, ends with the phenylalanine, and has 14 residues. The kept DNA is CDR3 alone, 42 bases in frame from the first base. CDR1 and CDR2, per the germline V gene, are SGHAT and FQNNGV. In this sample, this clone turned up a few times. Its target antigen remains unknown. No much larger clone is present one base from it, and per-base qualities are unavailable. The CDR3 regions of human TCRbeta chains were analyzed by immunosequencing. Regarding the original processing steps: TCRs in the repertoires were compared against a reference library of SARS-CoV-2-specific TCRs that had been generated with the MIRA antigen-specificity platform. Breadth meant the fraction of unique TCRs that were SARS-CoV-2-associated, whereas depth meant the fraction of total T cells that were SARS-CoV-2-associated. Each spike-specific TCR was assigned to its reactive spike region and to a CD4 or CD8 class using the MIRA data. Log10-transformed breadth and depth values were compared by one-way ANOVA with Sidak's multiple comparisons tests. TCRdb's version of the immuneACCESS table is confined to in-frame rearrangements and falls short of the full clone set. An unresolved V gene accounts for under half of the shortfall where checked; the remainder is of unknown origin. That table furnishes V, J and clone size, whereas the DNA furnished D and trimming. Counted in this sample were roughly 35,000 clones; 80% to 90% of them appeared once. Approximately 7.3% of the sample is in the top ten clones.

General study outcomes and caveats: Participants were mostly white British and included more females than males, and it was suggested by the authors that clonal diversity may have been underestimated. Vaccine-associated CD4 TCRs spanned the whole spike protein, with dominant responses in regions 160-218 and 743-854. Conclusions about previously exposed vaccinees are limited, since just five to seven AZD1222 recipients were seropositive for SARS-CoV-2 at baseline. After two AZD1222 doses, spike-specific TCR breadth and depth were significantly higher than at day 0 and than in MenACWY recipients. Because no day 14 peak-response samples were available, repertoires were characterized only after the peak T cell response. In the small 56-69-year group, the increase in depth fell short of significance, most likely because of low power. Nearly half of unique spike-specific TCRs reportedly recognized epitopes outside regions mutated in the B.1.351 and B.1.1.7 variants.

Reading the label with the study, this specimen's time point is: baseline before first vaccination. Vaccinee samples came from UK trials COV001 and COV002, including a single-blind randomized controlled phase 2/3 trial of AZD1222 (ChAdOx1 nCoV-19) in healthy adults. For TCRbeta chain sequencing, PBMC samples from trial participants were taken at day 0 and at day 28 after the second dose. The specimen was peripheral blood, collected on day 0 of AZD1222 vaccination. The sequence came from an adult in good health. Recombination connected TRBV11-2 to TRBJ1-4; matching of 6 bases hints at TRBD1 as the D gene. The CDR3 loop reads CASTKGNRVGKLFF. The nucleotide sequence is TGTGCCAGCACCAAGGGAAACAGGGTGGGAAAACTGTTTTTT. Here the CDR3 is joined to the reference TRBV11-2 and TRBJ1-4 genes, and the full variable domain is: EAGVAQSPRYKIIEKRQSVAFWCNPISGHATLYWYQQILGQGPKLLIQFQNNGVVDDSQLPKDRFSAERLKGVDSTLKIQPAKLEDSAVYLCASTKGNRVGKLFFGSGTQLSVL.